This T cell receptor (beta chain) emerged from a study of T-cell reconstitution after alpha-beta-depleted transplantation in children. Study observations and caveats: Some patients' high day-60 TCRbeta diversity was attributed to recipient cells surviving conditioning. Hyperexpanded clones declined; after one year, newly produced T cells mostly supplied diversity. Approximately two months post-transplant, alpha-beta T cells reportedly originated from several hundred expanded graft clones.

This CDR3 has 14 amino acids. V shed 3 bases, J shed 9 bases, and the junction held 4 bases outside the gene matches. This clonotype came up many times. Antigen specificity is unknown. Preparation of the TCRbeta library was carried out with unique molecular identifiers. TCRdb re-called the PCR reads through MiXCR, storing one row per CDR3 protein. This sample has roughly 350,000 distinct CDR3 sequences, with 15% to 20% found just once. This TCR derives from a male patient aged 2-15 years who had a stem cell transplant for acute lymphoblastic leukemia, so the T cells may come from the graft donor. This rearrangement joins TRBV12-3 or TRBV12-4 to TRBJ2-4, with TRBD2 matching over 11 bases. Sequenced material: PBMCs, mostly from graft donor cells, taken 360 days after TCRalphabeta/CD19-depleted stem cell transplant. This CDR3 reads CASSFTSGSIIQYF. DNA of the CDR3: TGTGCCAGCAGTTTTACTAGCGGGAGTATCATTCAGTACTTC.